This T cell receptor (beta chain) was documented in a study of STAT5B mutations in CD4+ large granular lymphocyte leukemia. Across the whole study: The CDR3 'QG' motif was associated with a particular HLA allele among healthy donors.

Germline assignment: CDR1 DFQATT and CDR2 SNEGSKA (reference sequence). CDR3 size: 11 residues. Repertoires were generated with immunoSEQ multiplex PCR, while TCRdb's copy carries only in-frame clones and drops some. The table shows roughly 24,000 clones, with 55% to 75% occurring only once. This chain links TRBV20-1 with TRBJ2-5, with D uncertain. The J call may be mistaken, given a closer DNA end match to TRBJ2-7. The source is a human donor in good health. Sequencing input: CD4+ T cells from blood buffy coats. The CDR3 bases are TGCAGTGCTAGGGGTCCCTACGAGCAGTACTTC. As protein: CSARGPYEQYF.